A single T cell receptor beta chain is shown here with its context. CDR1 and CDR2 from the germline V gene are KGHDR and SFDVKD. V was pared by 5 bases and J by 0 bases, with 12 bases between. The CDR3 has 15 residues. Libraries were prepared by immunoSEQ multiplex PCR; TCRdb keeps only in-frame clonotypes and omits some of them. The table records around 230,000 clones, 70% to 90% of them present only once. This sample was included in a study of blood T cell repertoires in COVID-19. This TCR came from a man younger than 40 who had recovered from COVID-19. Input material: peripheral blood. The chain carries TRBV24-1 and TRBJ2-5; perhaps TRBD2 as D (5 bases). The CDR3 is CATSARGLYQETQYF. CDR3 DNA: TGTGCCACCAGTGCCCGAGGACTGTACCAAGAGACCCAGTACTTC.